This TCR beta chain emerged from a study of radiotherapy plus CTLA-4 blockade in lung cancer. Study-wide background: Disease control was achieved by 31% of patients, and objective responses by 15% to 20%.

V was shortened by 5 bases and J by 6 bases, with 13 bases between the two germline ends. The CDR3 spans 14 residues. The V gene's germline CDR1 is SGHTA and CDR2 FQGNSA. Here immunoSEQ multiplex PCR was the method, and the copy in TCRdb shows in-frame clones only, minus some. Here the sample spans about 85,000 clones, about 90% being singletons. Only one count was recorded for this clone. The clonotype originates from a human donor with non-small cell lung cancer who had a partial response to radiotherapy plus ipilimumab. This specimen was peripheral blood, taken from a patient treated with radiotherapy plus ipilimumab. The chain uses TRBV7-2 and TRBJ2-2, with D possibly matching TRBD1 (6 bases). This CDR3 reads CASSQTGFAGELFF. The CDR3 region has the DNA TGTGCCAGCAGCCAAACAGGGTTCGCCGGGGAGCTGTTTTTT.